This TCR beta chain was identified in a study of shared clonotypes between healthy human individuals (dated by TCRdb to 2019 to 2021). Broadly, across the study: Three men and a couple of women, aged 18 to 49 years, made up the cohort. Per donor, three plates each were used for CD4 naive and CD4 memory, two for CD8 naive, and one for CD8 memory. To estimate repertoire size and how much clonotype sharing occurs between individuals, the study deeply sequenced the blood TCR repertoires of roughly 5 healthy adults. Between about 0.85 and 9.5 billion PBMCs per donor were obtained by leukapheresis. To increase sequencing depth and limit assay-specific biases, TCR repertoire library preparation and sequencing were carried out by different laboratories using diverse techniques.

Between the V and J ends, shortened by 1 base and 4 bases respectively, the junction contains 13 bases. The CDR3 covers 15 residues, taking in both the cysteine and the phenylalanine. This entry keeps only the CDR3 DNA: 45 bases, framed from base 1. The germline V gene supplies CDR1 SGHAT and CDR2 FQNNGV. Using the deep immunoSEQ assay, TCR CDR3 regions were amplified from genomic DNA by multiplex PCR. For each cell subset, the extracted genomic DNA was distributed evenly across all wells of several immunoSEQ 96-well plates, and each plate served as one replicate. Each replicate PCR for sorted subsets received approximately 200 ng genomic DNA, equal to about 30,000 T cell genomes. The purified libraries were quantified using a Qubit 3.0 fluorometer, sized with a Bioanalyzer 2100, and then quantified again using the KAPA Library Quantification kit. Every immunoSEQ 96-well plate was sequenced on a separate single-read 150-cycle Illumina NextSeq 550 flow cell. The authors' pipeline ran thus. The immunoSEQ output contained only junctional sequences without quality scores, so filtering could not match that applied to full-length reads. To assign V/J genes and CDR3, sequences were annotated using PyIR, a Python wrapper for IgBLAST v1.9, with IMGT germline references. Reads with weak V/J assignments (E-value above 1e-6), missing CDR3, stop codons, out-of-frame junctions, or ambiguous translated residues were removed. V3J clonotypes were defined as sequences sharing the same inferred V gene, J gene, and CDR3 amino acid sequence. Percentage overlap between repertoires was calculated by dividing the number of shared unique clonotypes by the size of the smaller repertoire. Richness of each repertoire was evaluated using RTK rarefaction, the Chao1 estimator, and Recon v2.1 estimates of unobserved clonotypes. Generation probabilities for all TCRbeta clonotypes obtained by the gDNA method from four donors were computed using OLGA. What TCRdb holds here is the immuneACCESS table cut down to in-frame rearrangements. Part of the clones is not present; checked against another copy, under half of the missing clones reflect an unresolved V gene, and the others are unexplained. V and J calls plus clone size are reproduced from that table; the DNA served to infer D and trimming. The table for this sample lists about 2.2 million clones; 90% to 95% of them were counted only once. Around 1.7% of the sample rests with the top ten.

About this clone: The clone's antigen remains unknown. Base qualities are not recorded, but no much larger clone differs from it by a single base.

CD8 naive samples were obtained by positive selection for CCR7 among CD45RO-negative cells, yielding a CD45RA+CCR7+ population from which TemRA cells were excluded. The donors were healthy, HIV-negative adults with no recently reported acute infections or vaccinations. All donors were Caucasian adults living in Nashville, Tennessee, USA. After blood collection by leukapheresis, PBMCs were isolated using Ficoll-Histopaque density gradient centrifugation and then cryopreserved in the vapor phase of liquid nitrogen. Analytical flow cytometry was used to check the purity and quantity of every magnetically sorted T cell population. From each sorted fraction, genomic DNA was isolated and quantified by UV absorbance on a Nanodrop 2000c. Findings and caveats that apply to the study as a whole: Compared with non-shared clonotypes, the clonotypes found in all four sorted-subset donors had higher generation probabilities. Pairwise subsampling indicated that sequencing depth was expected to affect the degree of clonotype sharing among donors. Sampling was restricted to blood, and TCR repertoires in tissues likely differ from the TCR repertoires found in blood. Across several donors, about 5.2% of naive CD4, approximately 3.6% of naive CD8, about 2.3% of memory CD4, and 0.4% to 0.45% of memory CD8 clonotypes were shared. Because the study included a small number of donors, the genetic and exposure-history diversity represented was limited. Rarefaction of sorted-subset datasets indicated incomplete sequencing despite the large sequencing depth. Estimated clonotype richness was generally larger for naive than for memory subsets.

The receptor's source is a man between 18 and 35 years old in good health. Some clones in this sample may be carry-over from other donors' samples. The chain links TRBV11-2 with TRBJ1-2; the D gene is not confidently resolved. The sequenced sample was naive CD8+ T cells from PBMCs. What the cell subset or site label conveys for this sample: CD45RA+CCR7+. DNA sequence: TGTGCCAGCAGCTTAGTCTCAGATCCAATCTATGGCTACACCTTC. Its translation reads: CASSLVSDPIYGYTF.